These T cell receptor beta chains were read from a single sample in a study of T-cell reconstitution after alpha-beta-depleted transplantation in children. One entry per CDR3 protein results from TCRdb running MiXCR on the PCR reads. The profile shows about 58,000 distinct CDR3 sequences, approximately 46% of them singletons. Here the sequenced sample was PBMCs, mostly from graft donor cells, taken 360 days after TCRalphabeta/CD19-depleted stem cell transplant. These TCRs come from a male patient younger than 18 who had a stem cell transplant for acute lymphoblastic leukemia, so the T cells may come from the graft donor. Both conserved end residues are part of each CDR3. The D gene is left open where the match is weak. Not all rows give a size; the values are once, few, many and, for expanded clones, a class.

V: TRBV7-2
J: TRBJ1-1
size: -
D: -
DNA: TGTGCCAGCAGCTTACTCAGGTTTGGCACTGAAGCTTTCTTT
CDR3: CASSLLRFGTEAFF

V: TRBV10-3
J: TRBJ2-2
size: -
D: -
DNA: TGTGCCATCAGGCAGGTTCGAGTCACCGGGGAGCTGTTTTTT
CDR3: CAIRQVRVTGELFF

V: TRBV20-1
J: TRBJ1-2
size: -
D: TRBD1
DNA: TGCAGTGCTCGTTCCCTTCCGGGACAGGGGGCTCTTGGCTACACCTTC
CDR3: CSARSLPGQGALGYTF

V: TRBV6-1
J: TRBJ2-3
size: few
D: TRBD1
DNA: TGTGCCAGCACCTCGAGGGGGACAGGGAGCGCAGATACGCAGTATTTT
CDR3: CASTSRGTGSADTQYF

V: TRBV24-1
J: TRBJ1-4
size: -
D: -
DNA: TGTGCCACCAGTGACCCGACAAGTTTCGGTGAAAAACTGTTTTTT
CDR3: CATSDPTSFGEKLFF

V: TRBV4-3
J: TRBJ2-5
size: -
D: -
DNA: TGCGCCAGCAGCCAAGATGGGCAGTGGGAGACCCAGTACTTC
CDR3: CASSQDGQWETQYF

V: TRBV5-1
J: TRBJ1-1
size: once
D: -
DNA: TGCGCCAGCAGCTTGTTCCGGACGGACCTGGACACTGAAGCTTTCTTT
CDR3: CASSLFRTDLDTEAFF

V: TRBV5-6
J: TRBJ2-1
size: -
D: TRBD1
DNA: TGTGCCAGCAGCTCCCTCACAGGACAGGTAATCAATGAGCAGTTCTTC
CDR3: CASSSLTGQVINEQFF

V: TRBV10-3
J: TRBJ2-7
size: -
D: TRBD1
DNA: TGTGCCATCAGCTCGGGACAGGGCTACGAGCAGTACTTC
CDR3: CAISSGQGYEQYF

V: TRBV7-7
J: TRBJ2-2
size: few
D: TRBD2
DNA: TGTGCTAGCAGCACGGGACTAGCGGGAATCACCGGGGAGCTGTTTTTT
CDR3: CASSTGLAGITGELFF

V: TRBV7-9
J: TRBJ2-7
size: -
D: -
DNA: TGTGCCAGCAGCTTGGTTAAAGGCGAGCAGTACTTC
CDR3: CASSLVKGEQYF

V: TRBV7-9
J: TRBJ2-5
size: many
D: TRBD1
DNA: TGTGCCAGCAGCCCCGACAGGGAACAAGAGACCCAGTACTTC
CDR3: CASSPDREQETQYF

V: TRBV12-3/TRBV12-4
J: TRBJ1-1
size: few
D: TRBD1
DNA: TGTGCCAGCAGTTTGACAGGGGGCAGAACTGAAGCTTTCTTT
CDR3: CASSLTGGRTEAFF

V: TRBV12-3/TRBV12-4
J: TRBJ2-1
size: -
D: TRBD2
DNA: TGTGCCAGCAGTCCCCGGGGAGCGGGGGGCCGTAATGAGCAGTTCTTC
CDR3: CASSPRGAGGRNEQFF

V: TRBV12-3/TRBV12-4
J: TRBJ1-1
size: -
D: TRBD1
DNA: TGTGCCAGCAGTTTGTTAGGACAGGGAAAGGGAGTCGGAGCTTTCTTT
CDR3: CASSLLGQGKGVGAFF

V: TRBV4-1
J: TRBJ2-2
size: -
D: -
DNA: TGCGCCAGCAGCCAAGAGTGGGCGGGGCCCACCGGGGAGCTGTTTTTT
CDR3: CASSQEWAGPTGELFF

V: TRBV7-6
J: TRBJ2-1
size: -
D: TRBD1
DNA: TGTGCCAGCAGCCCCAACCAACAGGGGGCAGGAAATGAGCAGTTCTTC
CDR3: CASSPNQQGAGNEQFF

V: TRBV12-3/TRBV12-4
J: TRBJ2-7
size: -
D: -
DNA: TGTGCCAGCAGCGCAACCCAACCGGGTCGCGCTTACTCCTACGAGCAGTACTTC
CDR3: CASSATQPGRAYSYEQYF

V: TRBV11-2
J: TRBJ2-1
size: -
D: TRBD1
DNA: TGTGCCAGCAGCTCGACGAGGGACAGGGCCTACAATGAGCAGTTCTTC
CDR3: CASSSTRDRAYNEQFF

V: TRBV7-9
J: TRBJ2-1
size: few
D: -
DNA: TGTGCCAGCAGCCCGAGAGGGGTGGAGCAGTTCTTC
CDR3: CASSPRGVEQFF

V: TRBV7-9
J: TRBJ2-3
size: -
D: -
DNA: TGTGCCAGCAGCTTATATGAGAGCACAGATACGCAGTATTTT
CDR3: CASSLYESTDTQYF

V: TRBV5-1
J: TRBJ1-5
size: few
D: -
DNA: TGCGCCAGCAGCTTGGAAGGGCAGGGTGCTCAGCCCCAGCATTTT
CDR3: CASSLEGQGAQPQHF

V: TRBV24-1
J: TRBJ2-1
size: -
D: -
DNA: TGTGCCACCAGTGATAAACAGGGCCACAATGAGCAGTTCTTC
CDR3: CATSDKQGHNEQFF

V: TRBV9
J: TRBJ2-7
size: many
D: -
DNA: TGTGCCAGCAGCGTAGGGGGGTCTTCTCACCCCTACGAGCAGTACTTC
CDR3: CASSVGGSSHPYEQYF

V: TRBV5-1
J: TRBJ2-2
size: once
D: -
DNA: TGCGCCAGTACACAGGGAATGACCACCGGGGAGCTGTTTTTT
CDR3: CASTQGMTTGELFF

V: TRBV4-3
J: TRBJ2-3
size: -
D: TRBD2
DNA: TGCGCCAGCAGCCAAGGGGGTAGCGGGTTCACAGATACGCAGTATTTT
CDR3: CASSQGGSGFTDTQYF

V: TRBV25-1
J: TRBJ1-3
size: few
D: TRBD1
DNA: TGTGCCAGTATTCCTCCGGACAGGGGGGACCTCACTGGAAACACCATATATTTT
CDR3: CASIPPDRGDLTGNTIYF

V: TRBV27
J: TRBJ2-3
size: -
D: -
DNA: TGTGCCAGCAGTTTCTTGGCAGGGCGCTTAACAGATACGCAGTATTTT
CDR3: CASSFLAGRLTDTQYF

V: TRBV12-3/TRBV12-4
J: TRBJ1-4
size: few
D: TRBD1
DNA: TGTGCCAGCAGTTCCCAGACCGTCAGGGGGACGGGTGAAAAACTGTTTTTT
CDR3: CASSSQTVRGTGEKLFF

V: TRBV29-1
J: TRBJ1-1
size: -
D: -
DNA: TGCAGCGCTCGGGCCCCCACGCGAGGTGAAGCTTTCTTT
CDR3: CSARAPTRGEAFF

V: TRBV10-2
J: TRBJ2-1
size: -
D: -
DNA: TGCGCCAGCAGTACAAGGGGCCATTACAATGAGCAGTTCTTC
CDR3: CASSTRGHYNEQFF

V: TRBV28
J: TRBJ2-3
size: few
D: TRBD2
DNA: TGTGCCAGCAGTTCGTACAGCGGGGCTACCACAGATACGCAGTATTTT
CDR3: CASSSYSGATTDTQYF

V: TRBV4-3
J: TRBJ1-4
size: few
D: -
DNA: TGCGCCAGCAGCCATGGGACACGCATGGGAAAACTGTTTTTT
CDR3: CASSHGTRMGKLFF

V: TRBV29-1
J: TRBJ2-2
size: -
D: -
DNA: TGCAGCGTTGTTTCCGGCACCGGGGAGCTGTTTTTT
CDR3: CSVVSGTGELFF

V: TRBV29-1
J: TRBJ2-1
size: -
D: -
DNA: TGCAGCGTTGAAGATACTGTGGGCCAAAGTGACAATGAGCAGTTCTTC
CDR3: CSVEDTVGQSDNEQFF

V: TRBV3-1
J: TRBJ2-1
size: few
D: TRBD2
DNA: TGTGCCAGCAGCCAAGGGTTAGCGGGAGGACCAAACAATGAGCAGTTCTTC
CDR3: CASSQGLAGGPNNEQFF

V: TRBV4-3
J: TRBJ2-5
size: -
D: -
DNA: TGCGCCAGCAGCCAATTCCTGAGGACGGAACAAGAGACCCAGTACTTC
CDR3: CASSQFLRTEQETQYF

V: TRBV20-1
J: TRBJ1-6
size: many
D: TRBD1
DNA: TGCAGTGCGGGACCGGGACAGGGATTTTATAATTCACCCCTCCACTTT
CDR3: CSAGPGQGFYNSPLHF

V: TRBV4-1
J: TRBJ2-7
size: many
D: TRBD1
DNA: TGCGCCAGCAGCCAAGGCCCCGGACAGGGAGTTCGCGAGCAGTACTTC
CDR3: CASSQGPGQGVREQYF

V: TRBV7-2
J: TRBJ2-3
size: few
D: -
DNA: TGTGCCAGCAGCTTGGGGGAAGGCCGGGCAGATACGCAGTATTTT
CDR3: CASSLGEGRADTQYF

V: TRBV7-2
J: TRBJ2-1
size: -
D: TRBD1
DNA: TGTGCCAGCAGCTTAGCGGGACAGATCTACAATGAGCAGTTCTTC
CDR3: CASSLAGQIYNEQFF

V: TRBV12-3/TRBV12-4
J: TRBJ2-3
size: few
D: -
DNA: TGTGCCGAAGGTCCCCGAAACACAGATACGCAGTATTTT
CDR3: CAEGPRNTDTQYF

V: TRBV6-5
J: TRBJ2-2
size: -
D: -
DNA: TGTGCCAGCTCTAGAATGGACACCGGGGAGCTGTTTTTT
CDR3: CASSRMDTGELFF

V: TRBV7-9
J: TRBJ1-1
size: -
D: -
DNA: TGTGCCAGCAGCTTCACGGACCGTTTGAGGGACACTGAAGCTTTCTTT
CDR3: CASSFTDRLRDTEAFF

V: TRBV20-1
J: TRBJ2-7
size: few
D: -
DNA: TGCAGTGCTAGAGACTGGAGCAGGGAGCAGTACTTC
CDR3: CSARDWSREQYF

V: TRBV6-2/TRBV6-3
J: TRBJ2-7
size: few
D: -
DNA: TGTGCCAGCGGGGACGGATACGAGCAGTACTTC
CDR3: CASGDGYEQYF

V: TRBV6-2/TRBV6-3
J: TRBJ2-7
size: few
D: -
DNA: TGTGCCAGCAGTCCCCGTGGGGGCTACGAGCAGTACTTC
CDR3: CASSPRGGYEQYF

V: TRBV10-3
J: TRBJ2-7
size: -
D: -
DNA: TGTGCCATCAGGGGTTGGAACAAGGGGTTCGAGCAGTACTTC
CDR3: CAIRGWNKGFEQYF

V: TRBV7-9
J: TRBJ2-2
size: few
D: -
DNA: TGTGCCAGCAGCGGACGGAACACCGGGGAGCTGTTTTTT
CDR3: CASSGRNTGELFF

V: TRBV20-1
J: TRBJ2-7
size: -
D: -
DNA: TGCAGTGCTGAGAGGGGATTAGCCTACGAGCAGTACTTC
CDR3: CSAERGLAYEQYF

V: TRBV15
J: TRBJ2-3
size: -
D: -
DNA: TGTGCCACCAGCAGAGATAGATACACAGATACGCAGTATTTT
CDR3: CATSRDRYTDTQYF

V: TRBV11-2
J: TRBJ1-1
size: few
D: -
DNA: TGTGCCAGCAGCTTAATTGGGTCTTATACTGAAGCTTTCTTT
CDR3: CASSLIGSYTEAFF

V: TRBV18
J: TRBJ1-5
size: few
D: TRBD1
DNA: TGTGCCAGCTCAACCGACAGGGGGCCGTATCAGCCCCAGCATTTT
CDR3: CASSTDRGPYQPQHF

V: TRBV20-1
J: TRBJ1-5
size: -
D: TRBD1
DNA: TGCAGTGCTAGAGACCGGACAGGGTACACTCAGCCCCAGCATTTT
CDR3: CSARDRTGYTQPQHF

V: TRBV14
J: TRBJ1-2
size: -
D: -
DNA: TGTGCCAGCAGCCAAGAACGGAACTATGGCTACACCTTC
CDR3: CASSQERNYGYTF

V: TRBV5-1
J: TRBJ2-2
size: few
D: -
DNA: TGCGCCAGCAGCCCTGACACCACCGGGGAGCTGTTTTTT
CDR3: CASSPDTTGELFF

V: TRBV2
J: TRBJ1-4
size: -
D: -
DNA: TGTGCCAGCAGCGCGGGAACTAATGAAAAACTGTTTTTT
CDR3: CASSAGTNEKLFF